This T cell receptor beta chain is drawn from a study of T cell responses to AZD1222 COVID-19 vaccine. This CDR3 has 15 amino acids. CDR1 and CDR2 (germline): LNHDA, SQIVND (reference sequence). The V gene end was trimmed by 7 bases and the J gene end by 3 bases; junction bases not matched to a gene: 9. Study-wide results and limits: Regions 160-218 and 743-854 dominated among vaccine-associated CD4 TCRs spanning spike. AZD1222 recipients seropositive at baseline numbered only six. Mostly white British, mostly female donors; authors suggested clonal diversity may be underestimated. No repertoire was sampled before or during the peak T cell response, only after it.

The data were produced by immunoSEQ multiplex PCR, yet TCRdb's version contains in-frame clones alone and is incomplete. The table has 150,000 to 180,000 clones, approximately 90% seen once; the top ten hold 2.5% to 4%. Worth noting for this clone: The antigen is unknown.

The chain combines TRBV19 with TRBJ1-2; 9 positions agree with TRBD1. The sequences come from peripheral blood, collected on day 0 of AZD1222 vaccination. The TCR sequence derives from an adult in good health. The CDR3 DNA sequence: TGTGCCAGTAAACAGGGGGCGCAGGCTTACTATGGCTACACCTTC. The encoded protein is CASKQGAQAYYGYTF.